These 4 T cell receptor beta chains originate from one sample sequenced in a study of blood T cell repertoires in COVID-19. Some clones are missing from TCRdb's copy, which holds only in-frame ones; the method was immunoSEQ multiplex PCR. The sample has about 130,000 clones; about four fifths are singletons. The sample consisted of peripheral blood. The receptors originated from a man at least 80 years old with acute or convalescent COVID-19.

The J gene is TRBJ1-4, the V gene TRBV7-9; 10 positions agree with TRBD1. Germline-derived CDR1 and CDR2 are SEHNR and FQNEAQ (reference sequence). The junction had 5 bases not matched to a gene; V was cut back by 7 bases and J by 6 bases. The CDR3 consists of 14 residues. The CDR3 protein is CASNAGQGDEKLFF. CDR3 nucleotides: TGTGCCAGCAACGCCGGACAGGGGGATGAAAAACTGTTTTTT.

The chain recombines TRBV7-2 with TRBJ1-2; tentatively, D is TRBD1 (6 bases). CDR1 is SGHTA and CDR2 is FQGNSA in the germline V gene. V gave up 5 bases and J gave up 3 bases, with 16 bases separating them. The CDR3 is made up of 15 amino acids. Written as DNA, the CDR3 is TGTGCCAGCAGCCCAGAGGGTCAGGGGCACTATGGCTACACCTTC. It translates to CASSPEGQGHYGYTF.

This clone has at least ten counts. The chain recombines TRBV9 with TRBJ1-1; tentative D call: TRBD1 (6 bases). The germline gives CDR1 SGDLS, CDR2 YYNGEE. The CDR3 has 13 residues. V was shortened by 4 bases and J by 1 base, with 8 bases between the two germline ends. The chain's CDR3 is CASSLGQNTEAFF. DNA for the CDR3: TGTGCCAGCAGCTTGGGACAGAACACTGAAGCTTTCTTT.

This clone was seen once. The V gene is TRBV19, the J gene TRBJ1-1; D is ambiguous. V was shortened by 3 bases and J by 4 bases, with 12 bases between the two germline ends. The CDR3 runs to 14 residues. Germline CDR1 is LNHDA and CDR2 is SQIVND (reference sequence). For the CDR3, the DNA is TGTGCCAGTAGTATCCGGGTTGGCGGCACTGAAGCTTTCTTT. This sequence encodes CASSIRVGGTEAFF.